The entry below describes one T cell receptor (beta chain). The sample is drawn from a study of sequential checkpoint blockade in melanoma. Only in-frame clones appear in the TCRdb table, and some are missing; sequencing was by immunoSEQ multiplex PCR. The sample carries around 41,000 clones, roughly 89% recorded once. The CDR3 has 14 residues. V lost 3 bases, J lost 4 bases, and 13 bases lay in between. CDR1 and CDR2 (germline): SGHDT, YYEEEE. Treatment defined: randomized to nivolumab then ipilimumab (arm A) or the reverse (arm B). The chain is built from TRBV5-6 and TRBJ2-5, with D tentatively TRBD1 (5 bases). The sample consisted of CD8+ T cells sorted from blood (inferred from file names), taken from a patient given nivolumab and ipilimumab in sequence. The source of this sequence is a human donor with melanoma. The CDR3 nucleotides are TGTGCCAGCAGCTGGCGAAGGGGATTAGAGACCCAGTACTTC. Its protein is CASSWRRGLETQYF.